This T cell receptor (beta chain) was sequenced during a study of beta chain features in type 1 diabetes. This clone has a handful of counts. cDNA synthesis used the whole RNA isolate, giving expressed TCRB sequences. Some clones are missing from TCRdb's copy, which holds only in-frame ones; the method was immunoSEQ multiplex PCR. The table shows about 620,000 clones, with 15% occurring only once. Germline assignment: CDR1 SQVTM and CDR2 ANQGSEA. The CDR3 sequence is 12 residues long. V gave up 5 bases and J gave up 1 base, with 9 bases separating them. The chain carries TRBV29-1 and TRBJ2-7; D is unclear. Sequenced input: naive CD4+ T cells from blood. The TCR comes from a man between 18 and 35 years old in good health. The CDR3 sequence: CSVSVMSYEQYF. CDR3 sequence (DNA): TGCAGCGTTAGTGTCATGTCCTACGAGCAGTACTTC.